The entry below gives a single T cell receptor (beta chain) sequence along with its context. Germline lookup yields CDR1 MNHEY and CDR2 SVGEGT. V was trimmed by 2 bases and J by 5 bases, leaving 9 bases between them. The CDR3 has 13 residues. The repertoire was sequenced with immunoSEQ multiplex PCR; TCRdb's copy has only in-frame clones and lacks some. The sample includes roughly 220,000 clones, 80% to 90% of them seen just once. This sample was included in a study of blood T cell repertoires in COVID-19. On the study more broadly: Sites across the United States, Italy and Spain contributed samples from acute and convalescent COVID-19.

The study assigned cohorts using participant-reported clinical history. This chain links TRBV6-2 or TRBV6-3 with TRBJ1-1; the D gene is possibly TRBD1 (6 bases). The receptor was isolated from a woman in her forties with acute COVID-19. The sequencing sample was made of PBMCs or T cells enriched from blood (not recorded which). The CDR3 loop reads CASSYAQGTEAFF. CDR3 nucleotides: TGTGCCAGCAGTTACGCCCAGGGGACTGAAGCTTTCTTT.